This T cell receptor (beta chain) originates from a study of Graves' ophthalmopathy and Graves' hyperthyroidism. Germline V gives CDR1 LNHDA, CDR2 SQIVND (reference sequence). This CDR3 is built from 13 residues. The V and J ends lost 5 bases and 6 bases, in that order; junction bases with no gene match: 4. This clonotype was detected ten times or more. Using RNA transcripts, the TCR beta CDR3 regions were amplified. An opening RT-PCR round employed HTBI primers and preceded a second-round multiplex PCR. TCRdb re-derived calls from the multiplex PCR reads in MiXCR, one entry per CDR3 protein. This table has around 1.1 million distinct CDR3 sequences, 36% appearing once.

The chain carries TRBV19 and TRBJ1-2; TRBD1 matches 9 bases. Sequenced input: peripheral blood or thyroid tissue (not recorded which). The receptor's source is an adult man with Graves' hyperthyroidism. CDR3 nucleotides: TGTGCCAGTAGTCCGGGACAGGGACATGGCTACACCTTC. Translating it yields CASSPGQGHGYTF.